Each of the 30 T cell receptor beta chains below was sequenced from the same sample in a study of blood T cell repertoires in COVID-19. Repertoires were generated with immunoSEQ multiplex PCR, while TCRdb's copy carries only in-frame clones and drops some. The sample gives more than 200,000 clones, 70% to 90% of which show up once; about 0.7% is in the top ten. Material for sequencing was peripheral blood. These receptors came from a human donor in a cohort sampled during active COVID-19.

This CDR3 is CASSLETGRGTEAFF. Written as DNA, the CDR3 is TGCGCCAGCAGCTTGGAGACAGGGCGAGGAACTGAAGCTTTCTTT. V is TRBV5-1 and J is TRBJ1-1; 7 bases match TRBD1. The CDR3 runs to 15 residues. V shed 0 bases and J 5 bases; nucleotides not matched to a gene: 7. Germline V gives CDR1 SGHRS, CDR2 YFSETQ.

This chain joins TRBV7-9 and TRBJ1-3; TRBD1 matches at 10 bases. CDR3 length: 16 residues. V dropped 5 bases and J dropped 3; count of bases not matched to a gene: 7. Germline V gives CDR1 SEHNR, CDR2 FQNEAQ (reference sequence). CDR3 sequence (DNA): TGTGCCAGCAGCCCCCGGACAGGGGGGGGTGGAAACACCATATATTTT. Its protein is CASSPRTGGGGNTIYF.

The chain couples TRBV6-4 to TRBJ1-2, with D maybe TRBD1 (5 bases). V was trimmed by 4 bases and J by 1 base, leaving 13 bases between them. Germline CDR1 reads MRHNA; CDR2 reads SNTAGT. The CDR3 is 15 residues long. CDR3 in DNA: TGTGCCAGCAGTGTACCAGGGAAAGGTAACTATGGCTACACCTTC. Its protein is CASSVPGKGNYGYTF.

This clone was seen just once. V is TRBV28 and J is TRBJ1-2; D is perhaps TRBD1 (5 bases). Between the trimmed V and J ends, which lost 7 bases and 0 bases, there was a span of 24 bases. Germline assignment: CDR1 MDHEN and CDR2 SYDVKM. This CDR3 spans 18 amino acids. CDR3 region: CASTSFPAGKGTNYGYTF. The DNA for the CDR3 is TGTGCCAGCACTTCCTTCCCGGCAGGGAAGGGTACTAACTATGGCTACACCTTC.

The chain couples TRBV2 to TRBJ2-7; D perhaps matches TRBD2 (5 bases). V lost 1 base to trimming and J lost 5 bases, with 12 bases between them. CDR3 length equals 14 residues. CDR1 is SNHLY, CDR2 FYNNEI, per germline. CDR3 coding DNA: TGTGCCAGCAGTGAAGACGGGGTAGGACACGAGCAGTACTTC. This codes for CASSEDGVGHEQYF.

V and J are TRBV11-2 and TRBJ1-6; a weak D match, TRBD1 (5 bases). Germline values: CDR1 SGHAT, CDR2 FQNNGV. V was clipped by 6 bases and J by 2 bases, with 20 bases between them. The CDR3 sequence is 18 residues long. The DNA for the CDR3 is TGTGCCAGCAGTTTTTGGGGTCAGGGAACCACCTATAATTCACCCCTCCACTTT. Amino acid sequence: CASSFWGQGTTYNSPLHF. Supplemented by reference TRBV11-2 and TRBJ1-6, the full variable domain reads EAGVAQSPRYKIIEKRQSVAFWCNPISGHATLYWYQQILGQGPKLLIQFQNNGVVDDSQLPKDRFSAERLKGVDSTLKIQPAKLEDSAVYLCASSFWGQGTTYNSPLHFGNGTRLTVT.

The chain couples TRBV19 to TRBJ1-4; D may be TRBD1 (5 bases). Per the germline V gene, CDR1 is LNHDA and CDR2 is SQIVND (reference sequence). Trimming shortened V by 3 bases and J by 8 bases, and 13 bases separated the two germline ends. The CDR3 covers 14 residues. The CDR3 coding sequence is TGTGCCAGTAGTATCTCGGCAGGGCGGGAAAAACTGTTTTTT. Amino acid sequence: CASSISAGREKLFF.

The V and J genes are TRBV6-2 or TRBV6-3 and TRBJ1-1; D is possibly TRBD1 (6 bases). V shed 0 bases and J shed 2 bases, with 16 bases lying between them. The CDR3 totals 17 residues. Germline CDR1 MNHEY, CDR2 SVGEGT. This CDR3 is CASSYSVGWTANTEAFF. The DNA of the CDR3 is TGTGCCAGCAGTTACTCCGTAGGATGGACAGCCAACACTGAAGCTTTCTTT.

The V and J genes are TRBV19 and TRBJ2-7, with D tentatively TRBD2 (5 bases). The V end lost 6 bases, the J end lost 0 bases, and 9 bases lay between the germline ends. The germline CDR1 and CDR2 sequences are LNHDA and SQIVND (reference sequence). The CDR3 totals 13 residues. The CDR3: CASRTKDSYEQYF. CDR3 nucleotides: TGTGCCAGTAGGACTAAAGACTCCTACGAGCAGTACTTC. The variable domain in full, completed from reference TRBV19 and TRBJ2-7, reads DGGITQSPKYLFRKEGQNVTLSCEQNLNHDAMYWYRQDPGQGLRLIYYSQIVNDFQKGDIAEGYSVSREKKESFPLTVTSAQKNPTAFYLCASRTKDSYEQYFGPGTRLTVT.

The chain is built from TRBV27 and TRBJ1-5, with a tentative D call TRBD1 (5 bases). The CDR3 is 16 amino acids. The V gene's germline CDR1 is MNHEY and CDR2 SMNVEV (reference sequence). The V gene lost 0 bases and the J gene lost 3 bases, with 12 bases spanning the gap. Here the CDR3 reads CASSLSGRVANQPQHF. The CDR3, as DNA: TGTGCCAGCAGTTTATCGGGCAGGGTGGCCAATCAGCCCCAGCATTTT.

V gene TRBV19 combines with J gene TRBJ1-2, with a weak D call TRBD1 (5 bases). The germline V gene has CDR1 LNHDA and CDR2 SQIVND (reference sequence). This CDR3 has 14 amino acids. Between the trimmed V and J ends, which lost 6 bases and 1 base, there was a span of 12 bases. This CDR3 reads CASSPRGGNYGYTF. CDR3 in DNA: TGTGCCAGTAGCCCTCGGGGGGGTAACTATGGCTACACCTTC.

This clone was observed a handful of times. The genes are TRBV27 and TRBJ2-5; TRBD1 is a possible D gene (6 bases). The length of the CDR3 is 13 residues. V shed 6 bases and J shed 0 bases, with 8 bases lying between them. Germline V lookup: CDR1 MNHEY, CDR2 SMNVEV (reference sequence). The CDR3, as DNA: TGTGCCAGCAGACGGGACAACCAAGAGACCCAGTACTTC. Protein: CASRRDNQETQYF.

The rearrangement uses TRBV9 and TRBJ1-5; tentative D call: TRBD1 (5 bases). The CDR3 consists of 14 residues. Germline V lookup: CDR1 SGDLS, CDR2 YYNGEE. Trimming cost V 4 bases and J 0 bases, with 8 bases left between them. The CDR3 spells CASSTTDSNQPQHF. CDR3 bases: TGTGCCAGCAGCACGACAGATAGCAATCAGCCCCAGCATTTT.

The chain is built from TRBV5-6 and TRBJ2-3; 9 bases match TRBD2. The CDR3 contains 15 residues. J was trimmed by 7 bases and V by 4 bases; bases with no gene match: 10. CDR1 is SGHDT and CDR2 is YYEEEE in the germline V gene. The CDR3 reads CASSRLSGRTNTQYF. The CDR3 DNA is TGTGCCAGCAGCCGGCTCAGCGGGAGGACGAATACGCAGTATTTT.

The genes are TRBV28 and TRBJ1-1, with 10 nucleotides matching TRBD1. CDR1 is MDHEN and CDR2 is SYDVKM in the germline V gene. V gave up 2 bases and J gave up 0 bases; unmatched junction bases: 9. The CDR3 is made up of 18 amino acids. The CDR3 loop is CASSLDRGRFYMNTEAFF. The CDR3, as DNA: TGTGCCAGCAGTTTAGACAGGGGGCGCTTTTACATGAACACTGAAGCTTTCTTT.

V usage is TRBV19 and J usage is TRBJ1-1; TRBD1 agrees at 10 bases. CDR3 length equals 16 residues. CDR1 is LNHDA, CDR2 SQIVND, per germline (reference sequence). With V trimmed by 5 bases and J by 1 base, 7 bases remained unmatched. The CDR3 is CASSLGTGVKNTEAFF. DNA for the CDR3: TGTGCCAGTAGTCTGGGGACAGGGGTTAAGAACACTGAAGCTTTCTTT.

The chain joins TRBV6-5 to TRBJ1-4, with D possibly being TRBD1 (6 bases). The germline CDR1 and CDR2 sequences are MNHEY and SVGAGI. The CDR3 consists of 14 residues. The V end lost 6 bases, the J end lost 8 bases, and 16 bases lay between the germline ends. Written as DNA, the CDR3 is TGTGCCAGCAGGCAGGGGCTTACGAACGAAAAACTGTTTTTT. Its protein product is CASRQGLTNEKLFF.

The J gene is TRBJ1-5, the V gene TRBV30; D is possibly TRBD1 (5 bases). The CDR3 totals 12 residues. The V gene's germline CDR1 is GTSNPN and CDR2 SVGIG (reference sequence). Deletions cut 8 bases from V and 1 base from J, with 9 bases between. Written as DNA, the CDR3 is TGTGCCGGCGGGGGAAGCAATCAGCCCCAGCATTTT. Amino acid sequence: CAGGGSNQPQHF.

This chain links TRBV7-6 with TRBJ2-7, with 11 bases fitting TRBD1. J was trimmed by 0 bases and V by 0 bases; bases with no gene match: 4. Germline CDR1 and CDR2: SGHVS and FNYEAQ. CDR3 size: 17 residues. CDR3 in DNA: TGTGCCAGCAGCTTAGCCGGGACAGGGGGTCTCTCCTACGAGCAGTACTTC. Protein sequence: CASSLAGTGGLSYEQYF.

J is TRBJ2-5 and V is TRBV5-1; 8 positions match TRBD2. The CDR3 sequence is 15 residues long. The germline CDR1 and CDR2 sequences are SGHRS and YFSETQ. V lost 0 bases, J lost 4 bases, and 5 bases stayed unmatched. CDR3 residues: CASSLAGGAGETQYF. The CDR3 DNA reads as TGCGCCAGCAGCTTGGCCGGGGGGGCAGGAGAGACCCAGTACTTC.

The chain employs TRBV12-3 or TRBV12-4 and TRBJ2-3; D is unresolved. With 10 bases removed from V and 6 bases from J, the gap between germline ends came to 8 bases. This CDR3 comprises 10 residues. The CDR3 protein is CANSRDTQYF. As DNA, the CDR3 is TGTGCCAACTCCAGGGATACGCAGTATTTT.

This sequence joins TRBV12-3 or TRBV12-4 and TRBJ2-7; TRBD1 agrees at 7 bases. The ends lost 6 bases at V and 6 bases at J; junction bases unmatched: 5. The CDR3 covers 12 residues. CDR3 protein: CASRSDRVEQYF. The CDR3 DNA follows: TGTGCCAGCAGGAGCGACAGGGTCGAGCAGTACTTC.

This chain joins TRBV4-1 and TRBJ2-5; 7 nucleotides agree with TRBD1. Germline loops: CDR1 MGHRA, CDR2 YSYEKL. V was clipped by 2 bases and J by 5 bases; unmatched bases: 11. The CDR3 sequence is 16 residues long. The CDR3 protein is CASSQKLDRASETQYF. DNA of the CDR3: TGCGCCAGCAGCCAAAAACTCGACAGGGCGTCGGAGACCCAGTACTTC.

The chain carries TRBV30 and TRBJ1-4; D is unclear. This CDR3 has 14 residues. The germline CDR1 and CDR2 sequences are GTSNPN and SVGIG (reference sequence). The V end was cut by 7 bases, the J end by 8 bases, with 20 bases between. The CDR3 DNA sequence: TGTGCCTACAACTCGGAGGAAGGAGAGGAAAAACTGTTTTTT. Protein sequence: CAYNSEEGEEKLFF.

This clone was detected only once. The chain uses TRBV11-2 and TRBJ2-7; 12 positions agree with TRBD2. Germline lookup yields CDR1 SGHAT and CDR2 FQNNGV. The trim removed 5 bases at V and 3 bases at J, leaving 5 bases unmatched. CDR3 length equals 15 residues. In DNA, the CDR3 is TGTGCCAGCAGCCGCCTAGCGGGAGGGCGCTACGAGCAGTACTTC. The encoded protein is CASSRLAGGRYEQYF.

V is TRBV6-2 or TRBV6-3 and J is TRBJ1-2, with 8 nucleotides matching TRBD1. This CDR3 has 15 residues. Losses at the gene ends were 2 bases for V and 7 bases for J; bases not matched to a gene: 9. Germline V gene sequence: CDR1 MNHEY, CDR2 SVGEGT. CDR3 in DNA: TGTGCCAGCAGTTACGTCCGGACAGGGTCTACTGGCTACACCTTC. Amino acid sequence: CASSYVRTGSTGYTF.

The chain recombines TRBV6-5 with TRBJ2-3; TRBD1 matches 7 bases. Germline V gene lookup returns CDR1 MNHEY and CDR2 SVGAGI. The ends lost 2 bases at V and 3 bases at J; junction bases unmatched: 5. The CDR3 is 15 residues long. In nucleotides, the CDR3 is TGTGCCAGCAGTTACAGGGGGCGCGAGACAGATACGCAGTATTTT. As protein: CASSYRGRETDTQYF.

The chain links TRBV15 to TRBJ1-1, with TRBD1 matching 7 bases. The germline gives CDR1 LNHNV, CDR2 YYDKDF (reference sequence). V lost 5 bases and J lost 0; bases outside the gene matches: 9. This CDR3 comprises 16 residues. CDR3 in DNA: TGTGCCACCAGCGGTGACAGGGCCAGCATGAACACTGAAGCTTTCTTT. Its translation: CATSGDRASMNTEAFF.

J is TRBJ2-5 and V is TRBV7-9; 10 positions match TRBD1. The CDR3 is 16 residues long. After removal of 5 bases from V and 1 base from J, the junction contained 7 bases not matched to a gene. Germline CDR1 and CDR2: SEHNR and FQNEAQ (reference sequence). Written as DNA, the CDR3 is TGTGCCAGCAGCCAGGCGACAGGGGGCCTCCAAGAGACCCAGTACTTC. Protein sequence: CASSQATGGLQETQYF.

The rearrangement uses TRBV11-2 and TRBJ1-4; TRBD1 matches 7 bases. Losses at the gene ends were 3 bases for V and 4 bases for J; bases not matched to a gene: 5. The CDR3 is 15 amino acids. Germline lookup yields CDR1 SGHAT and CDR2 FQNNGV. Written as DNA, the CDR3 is TGTGCCAGCAGCTTCTGGACAGGTAGTAATGAAAAACTGTTTTTT. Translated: CASSFWTGSNEKLFF.